This T cell receptor (beta chain) was observed in a study of cytomegalovirus exposure and HLA in healthy donors. Findings and limits, study-wide: Listed as cytomegalovirus-associated were around 160 TCR beta chains. HLA alleles were associated with roughly 15,000 TCR beta sequences in a later analysis at 0.05 false discovery rate. Usually a TCR sequence was rare, but some public TCRs were found in many donors.

PCR used 60 Vbeta primers and 13 Jbeta primers. Assay used: immunoSEQ multiplex PCR; TCRdb lists only in-frame clones, some missing. The table includes 110,000 to 150,000 clones, about 70% detected once. Remarks on this clone: Antigen unknown.

V was clipped by 1 base and J by 2 bases, with 9 bases between them. This CDR3 has 14 amino acids. The V gene's germline CDR1 is LNHDA and CDR2 SQIVND (reference sequence). The genes are TRBV19 and TRBJ2-7; D perhaps matches TRBD2 (6 bases). This clonotype was obtained from a woman in her thirties or forties in good health and CMV-seronegative. Sequenced input: PBMCs. In DNA form, the CDR3 reads TGTGCCAGTAGTATAGGGCGGGGAGCCTACGAGCAGTACTTC. Amino acids: CASSIGRGAYEQYF.